This T cell receptor (beta chain) derives from a study of blood T cell repertoires in COVID-19. Assay: immunoSEQ multiplex PCR; the TCRdb copy retains only in-frame clones and omits some. Seen here are 200,000 to 250,000 clones, about four fifths observed once, and the top ten hold 4.8%. The CDR3 has 14 amino acids. Germline loops: CDR1 SGDLS, CDR2 YYNGEE. V dropped 0 bases and J dropped 10 bases, with 11 bases sitting between them. Living in about two dozen US areas, the participants were between roughly 18 and 95 years of age. Sequencing used PBMCs or T cells enriched from blood (not recorded which). The TCR originated in a woman between 50 and 59 years old who had been exposed to COVID-19. This chain joins TRBV9 and TRBJ1-6, with D possibly matching TRBD1 (5 bases). The CDR3: CASSVVGGESPLHF. CDR3 coding DNA: TGTGCCAGCAGCGTAGTGGGGGGGGAGTCACCCCTCCACTTT. The whole variable domain, remainder taken from reference TRBV9 and TRBJ1-6, is DSGVTQTPKHLITATGQRVTLRCSPRSGDLSVYWYQQSLDQGLQFLIQYYNGEERAKGNILERFSAQQFPDLHSELNLSSLELGDSALYFCASSVVGGESPLHFGNGTRLTVT.